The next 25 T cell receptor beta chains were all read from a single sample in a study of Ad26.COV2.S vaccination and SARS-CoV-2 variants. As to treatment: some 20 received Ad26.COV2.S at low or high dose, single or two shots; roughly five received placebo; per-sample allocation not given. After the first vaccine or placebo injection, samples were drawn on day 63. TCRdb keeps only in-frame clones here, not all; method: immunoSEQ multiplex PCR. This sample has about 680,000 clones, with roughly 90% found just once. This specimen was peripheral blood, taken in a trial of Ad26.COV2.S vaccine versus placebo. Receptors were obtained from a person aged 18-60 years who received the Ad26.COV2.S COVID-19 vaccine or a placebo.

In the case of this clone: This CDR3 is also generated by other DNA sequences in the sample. The CDR3 coding sequence is TGTGCCAGCTCACCACCGGGGGGATCCAATCAGCCCCAGCATTTT. Its translation is CASSPPGGSNQPQHF. The chain couples TRBV18 to TRBJ1-5, with D possibly being TRBD1 (5 bases). The length of the CDR3 is 15 residues. V was pared by 0 bases and J by 3 bases, with 9 bases between. Germline V gives CDR1 KGHSH, CDR2 LQKENI.

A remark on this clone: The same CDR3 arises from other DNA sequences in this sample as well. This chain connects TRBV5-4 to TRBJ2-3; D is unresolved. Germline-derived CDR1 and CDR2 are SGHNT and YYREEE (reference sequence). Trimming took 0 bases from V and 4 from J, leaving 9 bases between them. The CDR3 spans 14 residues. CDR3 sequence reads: CASSLGTSPDTQYF. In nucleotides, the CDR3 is TGTGCCAGCAGCTTGGGTACGTCACCAGATACGCAGTATTTT. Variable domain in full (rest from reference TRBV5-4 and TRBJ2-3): ETGVTQSPTHLIKTRGQQVTLRCSSQSGHNTVSWYQQALGQGPQFIFQYYREEENGRGNFPPRFSGLQFPNYSSELNVNALELDDSALYLCASSLGTSPDTQYFGPGTRLTVL.

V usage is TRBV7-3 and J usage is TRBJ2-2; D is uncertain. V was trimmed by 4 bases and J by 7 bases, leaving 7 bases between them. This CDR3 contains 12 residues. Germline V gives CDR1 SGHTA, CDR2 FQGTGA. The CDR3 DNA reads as TGTGCCAGCAGCTCCCGGGTCGGGGAGCTGTTTTTT. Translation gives CASSSRVGELFF.

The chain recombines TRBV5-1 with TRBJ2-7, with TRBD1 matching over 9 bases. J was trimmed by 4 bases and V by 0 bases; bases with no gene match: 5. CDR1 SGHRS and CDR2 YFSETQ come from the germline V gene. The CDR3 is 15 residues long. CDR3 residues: CASSLDTGGEYEQYF. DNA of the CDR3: TGCGCCAGCAGCTTGGATACAGGGGGCGAATACGAGCAGTACTTC.

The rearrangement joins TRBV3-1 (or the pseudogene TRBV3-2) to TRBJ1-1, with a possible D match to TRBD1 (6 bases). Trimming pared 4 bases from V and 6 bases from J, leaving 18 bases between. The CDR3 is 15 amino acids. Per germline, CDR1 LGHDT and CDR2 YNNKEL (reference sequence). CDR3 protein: CASSRTGGQGSEAFF. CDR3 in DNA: TGTGCCAGCAGCCGCACCGGTGGTCAGGGGTCTGAAGCTTTCTTT.

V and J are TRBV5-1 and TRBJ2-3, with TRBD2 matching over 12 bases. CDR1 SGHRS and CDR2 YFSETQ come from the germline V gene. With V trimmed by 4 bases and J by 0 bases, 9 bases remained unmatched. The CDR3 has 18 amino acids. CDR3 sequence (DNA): TGCGCCAGCAGCGTCACTAGCGGGGGGTCTGCTAGCACAGATACGCAGTATTTT. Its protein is CASSVTSGGSASTDTQYF.

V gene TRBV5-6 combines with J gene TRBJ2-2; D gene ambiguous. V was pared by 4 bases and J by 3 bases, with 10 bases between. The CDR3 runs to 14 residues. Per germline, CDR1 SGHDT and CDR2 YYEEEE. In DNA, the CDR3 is TGTGCCAGCAGCCAACCTTGGGACACCGGGGAGCTGTTTTTT. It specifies CASSQPWDTGELFF.

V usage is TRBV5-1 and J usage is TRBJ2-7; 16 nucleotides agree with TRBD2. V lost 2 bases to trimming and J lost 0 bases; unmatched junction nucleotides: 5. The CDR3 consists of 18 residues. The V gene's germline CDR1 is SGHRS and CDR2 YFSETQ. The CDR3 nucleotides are TGCGCCAGCAGCTTCCAGGGACTAGCGGGAGGGAGCTCCTACGAGCAGTACTTC. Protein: CASSFQGLAGGSSYEQYF.

CDR3 in amino acids: CASSSGTGRTGELFF. The CDR3, as DNA: TGTGCCAGCAGCTCTGGGACAGGCCGCACCGGGGAGCTGTTTTTT. This chain links TRBV11-3 with TRBJ2-2; the match to TRBD1 covers 8 bases. The J segment lost 4 bases and the V segment lost 4 bases, leaving 5 bases of the junction unmatched. The CDR3 extends over 15 amino acids. Germline V gene sequence: CDR1 SGHNT, CDR2 YENEEA.

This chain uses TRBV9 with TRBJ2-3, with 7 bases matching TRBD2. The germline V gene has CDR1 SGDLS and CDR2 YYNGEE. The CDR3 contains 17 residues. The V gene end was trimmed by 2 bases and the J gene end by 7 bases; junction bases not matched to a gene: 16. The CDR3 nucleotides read TGTGCCAGCAGCGTCTCGAAGCAGACTAGCCCAGTGAATACGCAGTATTTT. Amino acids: CASSVSKQTSPVNTQYF.

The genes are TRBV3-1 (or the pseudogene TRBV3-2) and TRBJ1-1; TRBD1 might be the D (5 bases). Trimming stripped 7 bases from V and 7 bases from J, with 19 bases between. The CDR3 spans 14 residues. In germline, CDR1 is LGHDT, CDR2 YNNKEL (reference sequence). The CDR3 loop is CASMIAQGGFEAFF. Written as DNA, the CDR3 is TGTGCCAGCATGATCGCGCAGGGTGGTTTTGAAGCTTTCTTT.

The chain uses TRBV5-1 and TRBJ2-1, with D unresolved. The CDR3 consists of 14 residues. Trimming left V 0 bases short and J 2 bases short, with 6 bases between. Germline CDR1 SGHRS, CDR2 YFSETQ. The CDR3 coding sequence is TGCGCCAGCAGCTTGGCCTTCCCCTACAATGAGCAGTTCTTC. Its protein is CASSLAFPYNEQFF.

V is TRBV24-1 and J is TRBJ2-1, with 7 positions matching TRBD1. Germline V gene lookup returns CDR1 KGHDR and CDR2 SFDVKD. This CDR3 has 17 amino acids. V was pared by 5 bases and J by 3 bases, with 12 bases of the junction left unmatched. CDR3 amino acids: CATSVTGVVGDYNEQFF. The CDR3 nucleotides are TGTGCCACCAGTGTTACAGGGGTTGTGGGGGACTACAATGAGCAGTTCTTC.

The CDR3 DNA reads as TGTGCCAGCAGCTTCGTGACTAGCGGGACACCAGGGACCCAGTACTTC. Translation gives CASSFVTSGTPGTQYF. V usage is TRBV7-2 and J usage is TRBJ2-5; 11 bases fit TRBD2. V lost 3 bases and J lost 7; bases outside the gene matches: 10. CDR1 SGHTA and CDR2 FQGNSA come from the germline V gene. The CDR3 is 16 residues long.

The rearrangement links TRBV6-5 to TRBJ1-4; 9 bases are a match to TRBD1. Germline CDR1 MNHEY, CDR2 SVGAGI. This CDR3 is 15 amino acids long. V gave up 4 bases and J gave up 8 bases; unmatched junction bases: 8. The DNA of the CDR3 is TGTGCCAGCAGTTCCCTATGGACAGGGGAGGAAAAACTGTTTTTT. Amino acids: CASSSLWTGEEKLFF.

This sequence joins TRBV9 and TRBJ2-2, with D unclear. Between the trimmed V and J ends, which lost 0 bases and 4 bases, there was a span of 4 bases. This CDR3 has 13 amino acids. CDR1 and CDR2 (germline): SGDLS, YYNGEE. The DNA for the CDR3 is TGTGCCAGCAGCGTAGCGCCCACCGGGGAGCTGTTTTTT. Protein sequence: CASSVAPTGELFF.

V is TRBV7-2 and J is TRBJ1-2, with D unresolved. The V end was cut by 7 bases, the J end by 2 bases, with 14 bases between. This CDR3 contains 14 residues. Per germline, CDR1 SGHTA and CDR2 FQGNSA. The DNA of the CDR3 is TGTGCCAGCACTCTCGACGGGGTGAACTATGGCTACACCTTC. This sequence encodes CASTLDGVNYGYTF.

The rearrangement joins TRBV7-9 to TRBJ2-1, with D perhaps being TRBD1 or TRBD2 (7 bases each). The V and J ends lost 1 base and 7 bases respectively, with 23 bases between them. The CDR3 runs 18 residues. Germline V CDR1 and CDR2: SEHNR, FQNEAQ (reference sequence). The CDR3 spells CASSLGPLGGGNGNEQFF. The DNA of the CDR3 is TGTGCCAGCAGCTTAGGCCCCCTGGGAGGGGGCAACGGTAATGAGCAGTTCTTC. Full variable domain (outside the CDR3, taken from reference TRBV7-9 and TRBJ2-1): DTGVSQNPRHKITKRGQNVTFRCDPISEHNRLYWYRQTLGQGPEFLTYFQNEAQLEKSRLLSDRFSAERPKGSFSTLEIQRTEQGDSAMYLCASSLGPLGGGNGNEQFFGPGTRLTVL.

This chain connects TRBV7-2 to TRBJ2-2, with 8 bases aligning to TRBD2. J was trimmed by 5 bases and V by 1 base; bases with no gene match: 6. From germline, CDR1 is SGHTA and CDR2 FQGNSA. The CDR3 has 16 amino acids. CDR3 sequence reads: CASSLDGAGVTGELFF. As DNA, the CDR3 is TGTGCCAGCAGCTTAGACGGAGCGGGAGTAACCGGGGAGCTGTTTTTT. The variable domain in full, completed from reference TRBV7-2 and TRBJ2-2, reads GAGVSQSPSNKVTEKGKDVELRCDPISGHTALYWYRQSLGQGLEFLIYFQGNSAPDKSGLPSDRFSAERTGGSVSTLTIQRTQQEDSAVYLCASSLDGAGVTGELFFGEGSRLTVL.

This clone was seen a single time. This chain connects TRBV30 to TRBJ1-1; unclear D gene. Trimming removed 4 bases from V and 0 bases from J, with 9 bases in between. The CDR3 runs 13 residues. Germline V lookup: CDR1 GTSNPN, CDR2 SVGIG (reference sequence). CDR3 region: CAWIGRLNTEAFF. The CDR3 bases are TGTGCCTGGATCGGACGGCTGAACACTGAAGCTTTCTTT.

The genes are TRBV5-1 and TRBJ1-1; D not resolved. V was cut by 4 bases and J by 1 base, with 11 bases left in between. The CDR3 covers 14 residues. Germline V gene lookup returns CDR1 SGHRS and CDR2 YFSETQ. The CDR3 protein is CASSRVDTNTEAFF. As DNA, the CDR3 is TGCGCCAGCAGCCGCGTTGACACGAACACTGAAGCTTTCTTT.

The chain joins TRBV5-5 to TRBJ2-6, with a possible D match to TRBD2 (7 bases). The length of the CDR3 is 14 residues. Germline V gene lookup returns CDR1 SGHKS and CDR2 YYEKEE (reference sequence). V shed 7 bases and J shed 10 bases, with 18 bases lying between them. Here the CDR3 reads CASALGGLSNVLTF. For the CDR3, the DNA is TGTGCCAGCGCTTTGGGGGGGCTTAGTAACGTCCTGACTTTC.

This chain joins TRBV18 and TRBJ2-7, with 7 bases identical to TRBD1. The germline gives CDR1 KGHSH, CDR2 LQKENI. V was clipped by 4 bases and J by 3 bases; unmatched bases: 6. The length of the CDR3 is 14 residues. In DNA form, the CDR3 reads TGTGCCAGCTCACAGGGGGCGGTCGTCTACGAGCAGTACTTC. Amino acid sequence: CASSQGAVVYEQYF.

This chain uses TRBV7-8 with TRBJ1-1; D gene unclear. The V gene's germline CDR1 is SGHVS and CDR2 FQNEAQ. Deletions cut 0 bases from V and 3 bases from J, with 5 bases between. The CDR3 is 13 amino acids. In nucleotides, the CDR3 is TGTGCCAGCAGCTTAGCGAAATACACTGAAGCTTTCTTT. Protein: CASSLAKYTEAFF.

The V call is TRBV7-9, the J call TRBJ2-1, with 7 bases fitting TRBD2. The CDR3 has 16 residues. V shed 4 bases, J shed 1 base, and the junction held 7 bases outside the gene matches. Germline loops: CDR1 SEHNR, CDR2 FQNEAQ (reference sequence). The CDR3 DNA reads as TGTGCCAGCAGCTCGAGGGGAGGGCCATCCTACAATGAGCAGTTCTTC. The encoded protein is CASSSRGGPSYNEQFF.